The 21 T cell receptor beta chains below come from one sample, sequenced in a study of T cell changes during pregnancy in multiple sclerosis. Profiled with immunoSEQ multiplex PCR; TCRdb holds only in-frame clones, not every one. The repertoire holds fewer than 70,000 clones, with 80% to 95% as singletons. The input for sequencing was peripheral blood, taken in the second trimester of pregnancy. These receptors were obtained from a female donor with multiple sclerosis, enrolled in a pregnancy study.

This chain joins TRBV14 and TRBJ2-1; 9 bases line up with TRBD2. From germline, CDR1 is SGHDN and CDR2 FVKESK. This CDR3 spans 21 amino acids. V lost 1 base to trimming and J lost 4 bases; unmatched junction nucleotides: 20. The CDR3 region has the DNA TGTGCCAGCAGCCAAGTGGACAGCCGGCGGAGCGGGAGGTCTAAATACAATGAGCAGTTCTTC. This gives the protein CASSQVDSRRSGRSKYNEQFF.

The rearrangement uses TRBV19 and TRBJ2-2; the match to TRBD2 covers 8 bases. This CDR3 contains 15 residues. Per germline, CDR1 LNHDA and CDR2 SQIVND (reference sequence). V was clipped by 5 bases and J by 0 bases; unmatched bases: 2. CDR3 sequence reads: CASSAGLANTGELFF. The CDR3 DNA follows: TGTGCCAGTAGTGCGGGACTAGCGAACACCGGGGAGCTGTTTTTT.

The V and J genes are TRBV5-5 and TRBJ1-2, with D maybe TRBD1 (5 bases). The CDR3 extends over 16 amino acids. Trimming cost V 2 bases and J 1 base, with 15 bases left between them. Germline V lookup: CDR1 SGHKS, CDR2 YYEKEE (reference sequence). CDR3 DNA sequence: TGTGCCAGCAGCTTTGGTCTACAGGAGAGTAACTATGGCTACACCTTC. Its protein product is CASSFGLQESNYGYTF.

This rearrangement joins TRBV5-1 to TRBJ2-1; a possible D gene is TRBD2 (5 bases). Trimming stripped 1 base from V and 7 bases from J, with 21 bases between. Germline-derived CDR1 and CDR2 are SGHRS and YFSETQ. This CDR3 contains 17 residues. This CDR3 is CASSLFGDGLGSNEQFF. DNA for the CDR3: TGCGCCAGCAGCTTGTTCGGGGATGGGCTAGGCTCAAATGAGCAGTTCTTC.

This sequence joins TRBV5-4 and TRBJ1-2; 8 bases align to TRBD1. This CDR3 region has 15 residues. The V gene end was trimmed by 4 bases and the J gene end by 4 bases; junction bases not matched to a gene: 9. Germline V gene data show CDR1 as SGHNT and CDR2 as YYREEE (reference sequence). In nucleotides, the CDR3 is TGTGCCAGCAGCCTGAGATGGACAGGGACCTATGGCTACACCTTC. Amino acids: CASSLRWTGTYGYTF. The full variable domain, its missing parts supplied by reference TRBV5-4 and TRBJ1-2, is ETGVTQSPTHLIKTRGQQVTLRCSSQSGHNTVSWYQQALGQGPQFIFQYYREEENGRGNFPPRFSGLQFPNYSSELNVNALELDDSALYLCASSLRWTGTYGYTFGSGTRLTVV.

This chain uses TRBV30 with TRBJ2-1; 7 bases are shared with TRBD2. Germline V gives CDR1 GTSNPN, CDR2 SVGIG (reference sequence). This CDR3 comprises 12 residues. J was trimmed by 3 bases and V by 7 bases; bases with no gene match: 3. CDR3: CASGLDYNEQFF. Here the CDR3 DNA reads TGTGCCTCCGGACTAGACTACAATGAGCAGTTCTTC. Based on the CDR3 plus reference TRBV30 and TRBJ2-1, the full variable domain is SQTIHQWPATLVQPVGSPLSLECTVEGTSNPNLYWYRQAAGRGLQLLFYSVGIGQISSEVPQNLSASRPQDRQFILSSKKLLLSDSGFYLCASGLDYNEQFFGPGTRLTVL.

The chain has TRBV19 and TRBJ1-2; TRBD1 matches at 7 bases. The CDR3 spans 14 residues. V was pared by 2 bases and J by 8 bases, with 8 bases of the junction left unmatched. Germline CDR1 is LNHDA and CDR2 is SQIVND (reference sequence). The CDR3 region is CASSISHGTAGYTF. The CDR3 nucleotides are TGTGCCAGTAGTATAAGCCACGGGACAGCCGGCTACACCTTC.

This chain connects TRBV6-8 to TRBJ1-3; D is unresolved. The germline gives CDR1 MNHGY, CDR2 SAAAGT. The CDR3 has 15 residues. The V end was cut by 5 bases, the J end by 0 bases, with 11 bases between. CDR3 residues: CASSDYRISGNTIYF. For the CDR3, the DNA is TGTGCCAGCAGTGACTACAGAATCTCTGGAAACACCATATATTTT.

J is TRBJ2-4 and V is TRBV7-6, with D perhaps TRBD2 (5 bases). V was pared by 0 bases and J by 0 bases, with 15 bases between. The CDR3 has 18 amino acids. Looked up from germline, CDR1 is SGHVS and CDR2 is FNYEAQ. CDR3 amino acids: CASSLAGEGTLAKNIQYF. The CDR3 region has the DNA TGTGCCAGCAGCTTAGCGGGAGAGGGAACTCTAGCCAAAAACATTCAGTACTTC. The variable domain in full, with the rest retrieved from reference TRBV7-6 and TRBJ2-4, is GAGVSQSPRYKVTKRGQDVALRCDPISGHVSLYWYRQALGQGPEFLTYFNYEAQQDKSGLPNDRFSAERPEGSISTLTIQRTEQRDSAMYRCASSLAGEGTLAKNIQYFGAGTRLSVL.

This chain links TRBV7-2 with TRBJ1-1; D may be TRBD1 (5 bases). V was trimmed by 5 bases and J by 4 bases, leaving 17 bases between them. Germline loops: CDR1 SGHTA, CDR2 FQGNSA. The CDR3 consists of 15 residues. This chain's CDR3 is CASSLGGGQGTEAFF. The CDR3 DNA reads as TGTGCCAGCAGCCTGGGGGGAGGCCAGGGCACTGAAGCTTTCTTT.

The rearrangement links TRBV12-5 to TRBJ2-1, with TRBD1 identical over 8 bases. Germline V gene data show CDR1 as LGHNT and CDR2 as FRNRAP. The J segment lost 7 bases and the V segment lost 0 bases, leaving 5 bases of the junction unmatched. The length of the CDR3 is 15 residues. CDR3 in amino acids: CASGLVQGELNEQFF. Here the CDR3 DNA reads TGTGCTAGTGGTTTGGTACAGGGGGAGCTGAATGAGCAGTTCTTC.

This clone was counted once. The chain has TRBV2 and TRBJ2-1; D is possibly TRBD2 (5 bases). Trimming left V 4 bases short and J 0 bases short, with 7 bases between. The CDR3 covers 14 residues. Germline CDR1 and CDR2: SNHLY and FYNNEI. The CDR3 nucleotides are TGTGCCAGCAGTGGGAGGTCCTCCTACAATGAGCAGTTCTTC. This encodes CASSGRSSYNEQFF. Based on the CDR3 plus reference TRBV2 and TRBJ2-1, the full variable domain is EPEVTQTPSHQVTQMGQEVILRCVPISNHLYFYWYRQILGQKVEFLVSFYNNEISEKSEIFDDQFSVERPDGSNFTLKIRSTKLEDSAMYFCASSGRSSYNEQFFGPGTRLTVL.

J is TRBJ2-3 and V is TRBV5-1, with D unresolved. Trimming left V 0 bases short and J 1 base short, with 6 bases between. The CDR3 sequence is 14 residues long. Germline values: CDR1 SGHRS, CDR2 YFSETQ. CDR3 bases: TGCGCCAGCAGCTTGGAAGCCGGCACAGATACGCAGTATTTT. Encoded protein: CASSLEAGTDTQYF.

The J gene is TRBJ2-7, the V gene TRBV14, with a tentative D call TRBD1 (6 bases). Between the trimmed V and J ends, which lost 3 bases and 6 bases, there was a span of 15 bases. The V gene's germline CDR1 is SGHDN and CDR2 FVKESK. The CDR3 loop spans 14 amino acids. Here the CDR3 reads CASSQPTGMGEQYF. As DNA, the CDR3 is TGTGCCAGCAGCCAGCCCACAGGGATGGGCGAGCAGTACTTC.

The rearrangement links TRBV30 to TRBJ1-1; possibly TRBD1 for D (6 bases). The CDR3 length is 12 residues. Trimming removed 3 bases from V and 8 bases from J, with 13 bases in between. The germline V gene has CDR1 GTSNPN and CDR2 SVGIG (reference sequence). The DNA for the CDR3 is TGTGCCTGGAGACGGGACATCTCCGAAGCTTTCTTT. Encoded protein: CAWRRDISEAFF.

The chain combines TRBV6-5 with TRBJ2-5; D is uncertain. Gene TRBJ2-7 matches the end of the DNA better, so the J call may be wrong. Germline CDR1 MNHEY, CDR2 SVGAGI. The CDR3 runs 13 residues. The DNA for the CDR3 is TGTGCCAGCAGTTACTCTCATACCTACGAGCAGTACTTC. Translated: CASSYSHTYEQYF.

The CDR3: CASRLSGGAGYTF. The CDR3 nucleotides read TGCGCCAGCAGATTGTCGGGGGGAGCTGGCTACACCTTC. The chain employs TRBV5-1 and TRBJ1-2, with D possibly matching TRBD1 (5 bases). Trimming shortened V by 5 bases and J by 7 bases, and 15 bases separated the two germline ends. Per the germline V gene, CDR1 is SGHRS and CDR2 is YFSETQ. The CDR3 sequence is 13 residues long. Variable domain in full (rest from reference TRBV5-1 and TRBJ1-2): KAGVTQTPRYLIKTRGQQVTLSCSPISGHRSVSWYQQTPGQGLQFLFEYFSETQRNKGNFPGRFSGRQFSNSRSEMNVSTLELGDSALYLCASRLSGGAGYTFGSGTRLTVV.

The rearrangement links TRBV20-1 to TRBJ2-7; tentatively, D is TRBD1 (6 bases). V was shortened by 3 bases and J by 5 bases, with 8 bases between the two germline ends. The germline V gene has CDR1 DFQATT and CDR2 SNEGSKA (reference sequence). The CDR3 spans 11 residues. DNA for the CDR3: TGCAGTGCTAGTCCAGGGGACGAGCAGTACTTC. This encodes CSASPGDEQYF.

This sequence joins TRBV6-4 and TRBJ2-2, with 9 bases aligning to TRBD1. V dropped 6 bases and J dropped 6; count of bases not matched to a gene: 2. The CDR3 runs to 13 residues. Germline assignment: CDR1 MRHNA and CDR2 SNTAGT. CDR3 sequence: CASRGQGPGELFF. Written as DNA, the CDR3 is TGTGCCAGCAGGGGACAGGGCCCCGGGGAGCTGTTTTTT.

The rearrangement uses TRBV29-1 and TRBJ1-1, with D possibly TRBD1 on 6 matching bases. Germline CDR1 is SQVTM and CDR2 is ANQGSEA. This CDR3 is built from 12 residues. The germline V and J ends were trimmed by 4 bases and 4 bases, with 10 bases remaining between them. The CDR3 is CSVGTGPTEAFF. The CDR3 DNA sequence: TGCAGCGTTGGAACAGGGCCCACTGAAGCTTTCTTT.

The chain employs TRBV30 and TRBJ1-5, with 8 bases identical to TRBD1. J gave up 5 bases and V 4 bases, and 7 bases lay outside the gene matches. Per the germline V gene, CDR1 is GTSNPN and CDR2 is SVGIG (reference sequence). This CDR3 spans 14 amino acids. The CDR3 nucleotides read TGTGCCTGGAACCAGGGGGCGAGCGATCAGCCCCAGCATTTT. This encodes CAWNQGASDQPQHF.